In this sample, the clone carrying this T cell receptor beta chain turned up many times. Its antigen remains unknown. TCRdb recomputed calls from the reads with MiXCR, one row per CDR3 protein. The data hold more than 8,500 distinct CDR3 sequences, with around 20% observed a single time. This sample was taken from a study of lung T cells in sarcoidosis with Löfgren's syndrome. Findings and caveats of the study: Versus controls, Löfgren's syndrome patients reportedly showed TRAV12-1 and TRBV2 as most expanded.

With 5 bases clipped from V and 5 bases from J, the junction kept 12 bases outside the gene matches. CDR1 is SGHAT and CDR2 is FQDESV in the germline V gene (reference sequence). The CDR3 sequence is 17 residues long. The specimen sequenced was CD4+ T cells from bronchoalveolar lavage. The origin of this receptor is a human donor with sarcoidosis (Löfgren's syndrome or another form), or a control subject (not recorded which). This rearrangement joins TRBV11-1 to TRBJ2-2, with 9 nucleotides matching TRBD1. The CDR3 DNA sequence: TGTGCCAGCAGCCAATCTCCGGGACAGGGAATGACCGGGGAGCTGTTTTTT. It codes for CASSQSPGQGMTGELFF.